This TCR beta chain was found in a study of cytomegalovirus exposure and HLA in healthy donors. It was with 60 Vbeta and 13 Jbeta primers that the PCR ran. Profiled with immunoSEQ multiplex PCR; TCRdb holds only in-frame clones, not every one. The profile shows 98,000 or so clones, approximately 76% of them singletons. This clone was seen a handful of times. This CDR3 spans 10 amino acids. CDR1 is LGHNA, CDR2 YSLEER, per germline. Trimming removed 3 bases at V and 10 bases at J, with 6 bases between. The clonotype comes from a man aged 35 to 55 in good health and CMV-seronegative. The chain couples TRBV4-3 to TRBJ1-1; D unresolved. The specimen was PBMCs. The CDR3 sequence is CASSQAVAFF. The DNA of the CDR3 is TGCGCCAGCAGCCAGGCAGTAGCTTTCTTT.